The 14 T cell receptor beta chains listed next were all sequenced from one sample in a study of beta chain features in type 1 diabetes. Isolated RNA was reverse transcribed in full, so expressed TCRB transcripts were sequenced. TCRdb's table, derived via immunoSEQ multiplex PCR, lists solely in-frame clones and lacks some. The table has 120,000 to 150,000 clones, more than 9% seen once; the top ten hold roughly 1.4%. The source material was naive CD4+ T cells from blood. All receptors derive from a man aged 18 to 35 in good health.

The rearrangement uses TRBV4-3 and TRBJ1-2; 10 bases are shared with TRBD1. Germline V gene sequence: CDR1 LGHNA, CDR2 YSLEER. This CDR3 is built from 16 residues. With 0 bases clipped from V and 5 bases from J, the junction kept 6 bases outside the gene matches. The CDR3 sequence: CASSQDLGQGMYGYTF. The DNA of the CDR3 is TGCGCCAGCAGCCAAGATCTGGGACAGGGGATGTATGGCTACACCTTC.

The chain recombines TRBV7-2 with TRBJ2-2; possibly TRBD1 for D (6 bases). The germline V and J ends were trimmed by 6 bases and 4 bases, with 15 bases remaining between them. Germline V CDR1 and CDR2: SGHTA, FQGNSA. The CDR3 contains 15 residues. In nucleotides, the CDR3 is TGTGCCAGCAGGTCCGGGACACACATCACCGGGGAGCTGTTTTTT. It is translated as CASRSGTHITGELFF.

This clone was picked up a small number of times. The genes are TRBV18 and TRBJ2-7, with a tentative D call TRBD1 (5 bases). With 0 bases removed from V and 5 bases from J, the gap between germline ends came to 11 bases. There are 14 residues in the CDR3. Germline V gene lookup returns CDR1 KGHSH and CDR2 LQKENI. The CDR3: CASSPPQGYDEQYF. In DNA, the CDR3 is TGTGCCAGCTCACCACCCCAGGGCTACGACGAGCAGTACTTC.

This clone has ten or more counts. The gene calls are TRBV28 and TRBJ2-1, with D possibly matching TRBD1 (6 bases). The germline V gene has CDR1 MDHEN and CDR2 SYDVKM. V dropped 4 bases and J dropped 1 base, with 14 bases sitting between them. CDR3 size: 16 residues. CDR3 coding DNA: TGTGCCAGCAGTTCATACAGGGCTATATCCTACAATGAGCAGTTCTTC. Protein product: CASSSYRAISYNEQFF.

In this sample, this clone turned up a few times. The genes are TRBV30 and TRBJ1-1; maybe TRBD1 (5 bases). Germline assignment: CDR1 GTSNPN and CDR2 SVGIG (reference sequence). The CDR3 is 14 residues long. Between the trimmed V and J ends, which lost 0 bases and 1 base, there was a span of 9 bases. CDR3 residues: CAWSVGVKNTEAFF. As DNA, the CDR3 is TGTGCCTGGAGTGTAGGGGTCAAGAACACTGAAGCTTTCTTT.

The rearrangement joins TRBV7-6 to TRBJ2-4; 7 bases line up with TRBD1. V was clipped by 5 bases and J by 2 bases; unmatched bases: 12. Germline CDR1 and CDR2: SGHVS and FNYEAQ. The CDR3 is 17 residues long. The CDR3 loop reads CASSDGDREPSKNIQYF. The DNA of the CDR3 is TGTGCCAGCAGCGACGGCGACAGGGAGCCGTCCAAAAACATTCAGTACTTC.

This clone has a handful of counts. The V and J genes are TRBV18 and TRBJ2-7; TRBD1 agrees at 7 bases. CDR3 length: 13 amino acids. Unmatched junction bases numbered 5, after V lost 6 bases and J lost 3 bases. The germline gives CDR1 KGHSH, CDR2 LQKENI. CDR3 sequence: CASSRGQYYEQYF. The CDR3 nucleotides read TGTGCCAGCTCCCGGGGACAGTACTACGAGCAGTACTTC. The complete variable domain, with remaining parts taken from reference TRBV18 and TRBJ2-7, reads NAGVMQNPRHLVRRRGQEARLRCSPMKGHSHVYWYRQLPEEGLKFMVYLQKENIIDESGMPKERFSAEFPKEGPSILRIQQVVRGDSAAYFCASSRGQYYEQYFGPGTRLTVT.

This clone occurred a few times. The rearrangement links TRBV6-5 to TRBJ2-1, with a weak D call TRBD1 (6 bases). CDR3 length equals 15 residues. V gave up 4 bases and J gave up 3 bases, with 13 bases separating them. Germline CDR1 reads MNHEY; CDR2 reads SVGAGI. The CDR3 DNA is TGTGCCAGCAGTTTACAGGGTAGGCTCTACAATGAGCAGTTCTTC. Amino acids: CASSLQGRLYNEQFF.

This rearrangement joins TRBV5-8 to TRBJ2-7; maybe TRBD2 (6 bases). The CDR3 contains 15 residues. The germline V gene encodes CDR1 SGHTS and CDR2 YDEGEE. V dropped 1 base and J dropped 8 bases, with 19 bases sitting between them. In DNA form, the CDR3 reads TGTGCCAGCAGCTTGAGTTTTAGCGGCGATGCGAAGCAGTACTTC. Translated, it gives CASSLSFSGDAKQYF.

This chain connects TRBV9 to TRBJ2-5; 12 bases line up with TRBD2. The CDR3 totals 17 residues. J lost 0 bases, V lost 0 bases, and 3 bases had no gene match. The germline V gene encodes CDR1 SGDLS and CDR2 YYNGEE. The CDR3 here is CASSVGGLAGNQETQYF. CDR3 sequence (DNA): TGTGCCAGCAGCGTAGGCGGACTAGCGGGGAACCAAGAGACCCAGTACTTC.

The V call is TRBV7-2, the J call TRBJ2-7, with 11 bases fitting TRBD1. The CDR3 runs to 15 residues. After removal of 4 bases from V and 4 bases from J, the junction contained 6 bases not matched to a gene. From germline, CDR1 is SGHTA and CDR2 FQGNSA. CDR3 DNA sequence: TGTGCCAGCAGCTCTAAGGACAGGGGGCTTTACGAGCAGTACTTC. Its protein is CASSSKDRGLYEQYF.

CDR3 DNA sequence: TGTGCCAGCAGTGGGGGACAGGGGGCGTTTGAGCAGTTCTTC. Amino acid sequence: CASSGGQGAFEQFF. J is TRBJ2-1 and V is TRBV6-1, with 12 bases aligning to TRBD1. The CDR3 sequence is 14 residues long. CDR1 and CDR2 (germline): MNHNS, SASEGT. Unmatched junction bases numbered 4, after V lost 4 bases and J lost 9 bases.

V gene TRBV4-2 combines with J gene TRBJ2-6, with TRBD1 as a possible D gene (6 bases). From germline, CDR1 is LGHNA and CDR2 YNFKEQ. This CDR3 is 19 amino acids long. Trimming cost V 2 bases and J 0 bases, with 17 bases left between them. The CDR3, as DNA: TGTGCCAGCAGCCAACCCAGACAGGCCCTCAGCTCTGGGGCCAACGTCCTGACTTTC. Translated, it gives CASSQPRQALSSGANVLTF.

This clone has a handful of counts. The V call is TRBV7-2, the J call TRBJ2-1; maybe TRBD2 (6 bases). The germline gives CDR1 SGHTA, CDR2 FQGNSA. Trimming took off 0 bases at V and 0 bases at J, with 9 bases between the two ends. CDR3 length: 16 residues. This CDR3 is CASSLARGSSYNEQFF. As DNA, the CDR3 is TGTGCCAGCAGCTTAGCCCGGGGGAGCTCCTACAATGAGCAGTTCTTC.